The source of this T cell receptor beta chain is a study of T cell changes during pregnancy in multiple sclerosis. Profiling relied on immunoSEQ multiplex PCR, and the TCRdb table lists in-frame clones only, not all of them. This sample has 79,000 or so clones; 80% to 95% occur once, and the top ten carry 1.5% to 2%. This CDR3 is 13 amino acids long. CDR1 is SGHNT, CDR2 YYREEE, per germline (reference sequence). Trimming took 1 base from V and 6 from J, leaving 8 bases between them. This chain links TRBV5-4 with TRBJ2-1; D perhaps matches TRBD2 (6 bases). The specimen comprised peripheral blood, sampled in the first trimester of pregnancy. This TCR was recovered from a female donor in good health, enrolled as a control in a pregnancy study. The CDR3 DNA reads as TGTGCCAGCAGCTTGAGTAGCGGCAATGAGCAGTTCTTC. It specifies CASSLSSGNEQFF.